The rows below give T cell receptor beta chains drawn from one sample of a study of identical twins. In TCRdb, the 5' RACE reads were re-called with MiXCR into one record per CDR3 protein. The table lists about 730,000 distinct CDR3 sequences, 21% of them singletons, with 4% to 5.5% in the top ten. A further study also used this sample, focusing on T cells expressing NK-cell markers.

Specimen: PBMCs. The origin of the receptors is a woman younger than 30 in good health. Each CDR3 is given with its conserved first and last residue. The D gene is left open where the match is weak. Size is omitted from some rows. Given values are once, few, many or a class for expanded clones.

CDR3nt: TGTGCCAGCAGTTTGATAGCGGTTAGCACAGATACGCAGTATTTT
CDR3aa: CASSLIAVSTDTQYF
abundance: .
j_gene: TRBJ2-3
v_gene: TRBV27
d_gene: .

CDR3nt: TGTGCCAGCAGCCAAGAAGTAGGGCTAGCGGAAGGCAACGGTGAGCAGTTCTTC
CDR3aa: CASSQEVGLAEGNGEQFF
abundance: .
j_gene: TRBJ2-1
v_gene: TRBV3-1
d_gene: TRBD2

CDR3nt: TGCGCCAGCAGCCAAGATGGCAGGGGGCTCTACGAGCAGTACTTC
CDR3aa: CASSQDGRGLYEQYF
abundance: .
j_gene: TRBJ2-7
v_gene: TRBV4-3
d_gene: TRBD1

CDR3nt: TGCGCCAGCAATCGCGGGAGTAGTGTTGATACGCAGTATTTT
CDR3aa: CASNRGSSVDTQYF
abundance: many
j_gene: TRBJ2-3
v_gene: TRBV5-1
d_gene: TRBD2

CDR3nt: TGTGCCAGCAGCATCTTAGTTCGGGATGAAGCTTTCTTT
CDR3aa: CASSILVRDEAFF
abundance: few
j_gene: TRBJ1-1
v_gene: TRBV7-8
d_gene: .

CDR3nt: TGCGCCAGCAGCTTGGTAGTCCCTAACCAAGAGACCCAGTACTTC
CDR3aa: CASSLVVPNQETQYF
abundance: .
j_gene: TRBJ2-5
v_gene: TRBV5-1
d_gene: .

CDR3nt: TGTGCCAGCAGCTCGCCAACCGGGACTAGCGGGCCGAGGTGGCTGTTTTTT
CDR3aa: CASSSPTGTSGPRWLFF
abundance: .
j_gene: TRBJ2-2
v_gene: TRBV5-6
d_gene: TRBD2

CDR3nt: TGTGCCAGCAGCTCGCGACACAGACTCTACGAGCAGTACTTC
CDR3aa: CASSSRHRLYEQYF
abundance: .
j_gene: TRBJ2-7
v_gene: TRBV7-8
d_gene: .

CDR3nt: TGTGCCACCAGCAGAGATAGGCACAATGAGCAGTTCTTC
CDR3aa: CATSRDRHNEQFF
abundance: .
j_gene: TRBJ2-1
v_gene: TRBV15
d_gene: .

CDR3nt: TGTGCCACCTCTTATATGGGGGGGCTGGTAGATACGCAGTATTTT
CDR3aa: CATSYMGGLVDTQYF
abundance: few
j_gene: TRBJ2-3
v_gene: TRBV27
d_gene: .

CDR3nt: TGCGCCAGCAGCTTGGAGGGCCTAGTAGAAGATACGCAGTATTTT
CDR3aa: CASSLEGLVEDTQYF
abundance: .
j_gene: TRBJ2-3
v_gene: TRBV5-1
d_gene: .

CDR3nt: TGCGCCAGCAGCTTGGCCCCCGGGTCCGGACAGCTTGAAGCTTTCTTT
CDR3aa: CASSLAPGSGQLEAFF
abundance: many
j_gene: TRBJ1-1
v_gene: TRBV5-1
d_gene: .

CDR3nt: TGTGCCAGCAGTTTTAGGGGCAAAGCCTACGAGCAGTACTTC
CDR3aa: CASSFRGKAYEQYF
abundance: .
j_gene: TRBJ2-7
v_gene: TRBV12-3/TRBV12-4
d_gene: .

CDR3nt: TGTGCCAGCAGCCAAGAAGGAAACACCATATATTTT
CDR3aa: CASSQEGNTIYF
abundance: many
j_gene: TRBJ1-3
v_gene: TRBV14
d_gene: .

CDR3nt: TGCAGCGTTGGGCGCGGGATGAACACCGGGGAGCTGTTTTTT
CDR3aa: CSVGRGMNTGELFF
abundance: .
j_gene: TRBJ2-2
v_gene: TRBV29-1
d_gene: .

CDR3nt: TGTGCCAGCAGGCCCAATAGCGGCCGTTCCTACAATGAGCAGTTCTTC
CDR3aa: CASRPNSGRSYNEQFF
abundance: .
j_gene: TRBJ2-1
v_gene: TRBV7-6
d_gene: .

CDR3nt: TGTGCCAGCAGCAAAGACTCGACAGGGGTAACTGGTGAGCAGTACTTC
CDR3aa: CASSKDSTGVTGEQYF
abundance: .
j_gene: TRBJ2-7
v_gene: TRBV21-1
d_gene: .

CDR3nt: TGCGCCAGCAGCAAAAGTGGCCTAGCGGGAGGGGAGACCCAGTACTTC
CDR3aa: CASSKSGLAGGETQYF
abundance: .
j_gene: TRBJ2-5
v_gene: TRBV5-1
d_gene: TRBD2